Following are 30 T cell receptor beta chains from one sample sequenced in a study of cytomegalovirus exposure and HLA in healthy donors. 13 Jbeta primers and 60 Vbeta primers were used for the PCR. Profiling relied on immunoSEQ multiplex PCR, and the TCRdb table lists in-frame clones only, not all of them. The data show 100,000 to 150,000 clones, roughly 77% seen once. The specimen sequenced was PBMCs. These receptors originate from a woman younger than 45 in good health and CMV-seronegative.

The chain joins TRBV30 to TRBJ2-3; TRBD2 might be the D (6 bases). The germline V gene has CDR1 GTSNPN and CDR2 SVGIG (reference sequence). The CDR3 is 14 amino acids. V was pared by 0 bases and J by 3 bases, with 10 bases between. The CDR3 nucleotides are TGTGCCTGGAGTGTACGGGGAGGTACAGATACGCAGTATTTT. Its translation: CAWSVRGGTDTQYF.

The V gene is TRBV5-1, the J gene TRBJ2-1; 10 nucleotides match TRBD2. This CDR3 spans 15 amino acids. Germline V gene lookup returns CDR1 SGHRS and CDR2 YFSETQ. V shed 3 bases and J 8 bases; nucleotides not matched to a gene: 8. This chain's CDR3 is CASSWTSGQGYEQFF. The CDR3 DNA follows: TGCGCCAGCAGCTGGACTAGCGGCCAGGGGTATGAGCAGTTCTTC.

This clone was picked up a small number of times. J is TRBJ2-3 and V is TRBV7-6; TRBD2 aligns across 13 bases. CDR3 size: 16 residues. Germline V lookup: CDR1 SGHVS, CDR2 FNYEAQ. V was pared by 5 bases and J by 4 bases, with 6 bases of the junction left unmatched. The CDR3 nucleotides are TGTGCCAGCAGCCTGACTAGCGGGGGGTGGGCAGATACGCAGTATTTT. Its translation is CASSLTSGGWADTQYF.

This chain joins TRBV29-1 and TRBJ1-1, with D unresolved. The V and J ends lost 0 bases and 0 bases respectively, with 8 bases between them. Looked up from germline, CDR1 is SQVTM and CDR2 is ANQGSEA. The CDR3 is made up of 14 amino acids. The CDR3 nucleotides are TGCAGCGTTGAAGAAACCGGGGTGAACACTGAAGCTTTCTTT. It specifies CSVEETGVNTEAFF.

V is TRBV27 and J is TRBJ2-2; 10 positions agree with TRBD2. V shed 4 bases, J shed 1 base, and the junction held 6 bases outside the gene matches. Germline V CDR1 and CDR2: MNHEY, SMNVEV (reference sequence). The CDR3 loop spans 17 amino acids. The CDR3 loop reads CASSSNLAGVNTGELFF. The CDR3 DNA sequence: TGTGCCAGCAGTTCAAACCTAGCGGGAGTGAACACCGGGGAGCTGTTTTTT.

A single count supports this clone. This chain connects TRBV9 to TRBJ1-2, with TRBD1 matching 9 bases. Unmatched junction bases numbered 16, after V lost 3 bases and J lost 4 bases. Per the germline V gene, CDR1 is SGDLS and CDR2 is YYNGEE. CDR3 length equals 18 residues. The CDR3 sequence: CASSAEGTGYYRVYGYTF. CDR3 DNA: TGTGCCAGCAGCGCGGAAGGGACAGGGTATTATAGGGTCTATGGCTACACCTTC.

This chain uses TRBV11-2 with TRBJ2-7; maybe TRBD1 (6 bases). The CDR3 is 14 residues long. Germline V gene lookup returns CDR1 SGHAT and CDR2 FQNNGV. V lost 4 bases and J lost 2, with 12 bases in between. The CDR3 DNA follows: TGTGCCAGCAGCTCAACCGGGACACCCTACGAGCAGTACTTC. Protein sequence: CASSSTGTPYEQYF.

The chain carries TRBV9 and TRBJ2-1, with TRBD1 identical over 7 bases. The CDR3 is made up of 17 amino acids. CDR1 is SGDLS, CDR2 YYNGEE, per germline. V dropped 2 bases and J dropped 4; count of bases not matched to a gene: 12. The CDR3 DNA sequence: TGTGCCAGCAGCGTCGGTGCTGGGACAGCCAGATACAATGAGCAGTTCTTC. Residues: CASSVGAGTARYNEQFF.

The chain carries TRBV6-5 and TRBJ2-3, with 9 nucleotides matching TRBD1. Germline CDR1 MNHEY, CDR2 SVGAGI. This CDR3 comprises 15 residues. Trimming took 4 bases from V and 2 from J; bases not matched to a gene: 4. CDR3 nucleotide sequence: TGTGCCAGCAGTTCGGGACAGGGCTACACAGATACGCAGTATTTT. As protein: CASSSGQGYTDTQYF.

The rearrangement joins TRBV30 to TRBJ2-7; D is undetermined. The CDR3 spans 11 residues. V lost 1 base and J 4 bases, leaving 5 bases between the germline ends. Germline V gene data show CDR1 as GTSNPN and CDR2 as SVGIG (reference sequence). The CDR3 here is CAWSGLYEQYF. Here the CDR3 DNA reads TGTGCCTGGAGTGGGCTTTACGAGCAGTACTTC. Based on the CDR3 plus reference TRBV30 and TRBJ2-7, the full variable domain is SQTIHQWPATLVQPVGSPLSLECTVEGTSNPNLYWYRQAAGRGLQLLFYSVGIGQISSEVPQNLSASRPQDRQFILSSKKLLLSDSGFYLCAWSGLYEQYFGPGTRLTVT.

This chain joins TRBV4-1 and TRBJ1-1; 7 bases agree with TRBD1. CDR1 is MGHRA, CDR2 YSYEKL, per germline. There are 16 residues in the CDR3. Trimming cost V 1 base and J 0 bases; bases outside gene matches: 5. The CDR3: CASSQVLQGMNTEAFF. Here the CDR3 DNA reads TGCGCCAGCAGCCAAGTTCTACAGGGGATGAACACTGAAGCTTTCTTT.

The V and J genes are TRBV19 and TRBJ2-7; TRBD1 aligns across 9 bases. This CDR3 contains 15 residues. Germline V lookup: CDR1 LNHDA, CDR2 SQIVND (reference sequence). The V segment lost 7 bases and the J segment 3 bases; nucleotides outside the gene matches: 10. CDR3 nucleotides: TGTGCCAGTACCGGTCTGGGACAGGGACGCTACGAGCAGTACTTC. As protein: CASTGLGQGRYEQYF.

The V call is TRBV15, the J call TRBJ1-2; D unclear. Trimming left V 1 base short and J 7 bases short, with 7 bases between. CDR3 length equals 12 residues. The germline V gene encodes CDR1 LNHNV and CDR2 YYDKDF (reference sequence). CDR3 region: CATSRGGFGYTF. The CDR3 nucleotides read TGTGCCACCAGCAGAGGAGGGTTTGGCTACACCTTC. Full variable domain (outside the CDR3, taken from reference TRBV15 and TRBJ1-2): DAMVIQNPRYQVTQFGKPVTLSCSQTLNHNVMYWYQQKSSQAPKLLFHYYDKDFNNEADTPDNFQSRRPNTSFCFLDIRSPGLGDTAMYLCATSRGGFGYTFGSGTRLTVV.

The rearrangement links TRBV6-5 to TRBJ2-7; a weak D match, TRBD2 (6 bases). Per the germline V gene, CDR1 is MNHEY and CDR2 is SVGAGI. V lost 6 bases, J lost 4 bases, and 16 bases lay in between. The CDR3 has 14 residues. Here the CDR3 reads CASRAGTMGYEQYF. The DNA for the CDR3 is TGTGCCAGCAGAGCGGGTACTATGGGGTACGAGCAGTACTTC.

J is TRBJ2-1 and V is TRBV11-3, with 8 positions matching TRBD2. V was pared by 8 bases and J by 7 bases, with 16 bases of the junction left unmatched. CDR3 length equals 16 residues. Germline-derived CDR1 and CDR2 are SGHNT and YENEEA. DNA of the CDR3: TGTGCCAGCGGGGGGGGTTTTCGGGAGGGCCGGAATGAGCAGTTCTTC. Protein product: CASGGGFREGRNEQFF.

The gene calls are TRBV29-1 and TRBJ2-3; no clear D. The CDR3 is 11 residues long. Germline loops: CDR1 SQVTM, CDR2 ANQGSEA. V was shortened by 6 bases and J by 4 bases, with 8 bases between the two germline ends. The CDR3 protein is CSVAGSDTQYF. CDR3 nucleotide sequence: TGCAGCGTAGCAGGCTCAGATACGCAGTATTTT.

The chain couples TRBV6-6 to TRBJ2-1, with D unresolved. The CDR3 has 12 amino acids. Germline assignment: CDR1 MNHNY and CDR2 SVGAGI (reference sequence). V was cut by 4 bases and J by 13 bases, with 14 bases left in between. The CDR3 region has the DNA TGTGCCAGCAGTTCCCCGAGCACGAGACAGTTCTTC. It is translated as CASSSPSTRQFF.

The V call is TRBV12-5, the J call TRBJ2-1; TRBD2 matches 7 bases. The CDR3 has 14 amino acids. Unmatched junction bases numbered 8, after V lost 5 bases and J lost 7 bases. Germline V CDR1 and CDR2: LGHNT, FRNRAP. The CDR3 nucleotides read TGTGCTAGTGGTCCGTCCCTGGGGGGGAATGAGCAGTTCTTC. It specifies CASGPSLGGNEQFF. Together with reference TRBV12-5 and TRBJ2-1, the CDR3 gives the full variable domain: DARVTQTPRHKVTEMGQEVTMRCQPILGHNTVFWYRQTMMQGLELLAYFRNRAPLDDSGMPKDRFSAEMPDATLATLKIQPSEPRDSAVYFCASGPSLGGNEQFFGPGTRLTVL.

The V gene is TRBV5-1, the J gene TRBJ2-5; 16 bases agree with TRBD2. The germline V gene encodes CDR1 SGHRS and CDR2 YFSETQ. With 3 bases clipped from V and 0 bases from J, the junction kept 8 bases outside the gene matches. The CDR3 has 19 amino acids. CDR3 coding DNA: TGCGCCAGCAGCTGGGGGACTAGCGGGAGGGACAGGGACCAAGAGACCCAGTACTTC. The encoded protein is CASSWGTSGRDRDQETQYF.

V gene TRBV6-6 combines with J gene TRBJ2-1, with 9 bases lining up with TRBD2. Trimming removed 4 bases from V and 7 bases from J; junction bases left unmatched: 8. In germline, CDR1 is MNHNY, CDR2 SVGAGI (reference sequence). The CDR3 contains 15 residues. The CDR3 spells CASSSTSGGGNEQFF. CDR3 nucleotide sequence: TGTGCCAGCAGTTCGACTAGCGGAGGGGGAAATGAGCAGTTCTTC.

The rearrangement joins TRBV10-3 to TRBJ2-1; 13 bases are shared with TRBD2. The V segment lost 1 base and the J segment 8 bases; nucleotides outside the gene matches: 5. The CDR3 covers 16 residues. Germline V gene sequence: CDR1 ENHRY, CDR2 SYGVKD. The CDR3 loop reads CAISEFTSGRAHEQFF. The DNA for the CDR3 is TGTGCCATCAGTGAGTTCACTAGCGGGAGGGCCCATGAGCAGTTCTTC.

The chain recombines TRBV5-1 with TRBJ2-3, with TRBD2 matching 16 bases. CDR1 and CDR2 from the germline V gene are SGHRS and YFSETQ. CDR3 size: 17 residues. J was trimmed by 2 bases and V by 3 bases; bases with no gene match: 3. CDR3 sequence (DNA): TGCGCCAGCAGCTCAGGGACTAGCGGGAGGGTCACAGATACGCAGTATTTT. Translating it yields CASSSGTSGRVTDTQYF.

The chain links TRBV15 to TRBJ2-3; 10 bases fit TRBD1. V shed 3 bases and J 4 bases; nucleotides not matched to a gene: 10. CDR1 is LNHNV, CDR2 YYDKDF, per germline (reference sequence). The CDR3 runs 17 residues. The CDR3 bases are TGTGCCACCAGCAGGGGAGACAGGGGGCTGGAGGCAGATACGCAGTATTTT. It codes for CATSRGDRGLEADTQYF.

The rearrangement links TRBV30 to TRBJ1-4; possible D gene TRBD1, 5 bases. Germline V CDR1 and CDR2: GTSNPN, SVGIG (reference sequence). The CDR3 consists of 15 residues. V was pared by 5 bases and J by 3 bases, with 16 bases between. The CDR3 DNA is TGTGCCTGGGGAGGGACGGGGGAAGCTAATGAAAAACTGTTTTTT. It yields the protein CAWGGTGEANEKLFF.

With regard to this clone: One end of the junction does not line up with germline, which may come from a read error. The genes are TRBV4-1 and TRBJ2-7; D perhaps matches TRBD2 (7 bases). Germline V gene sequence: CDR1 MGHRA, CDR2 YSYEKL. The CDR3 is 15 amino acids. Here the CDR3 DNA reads TGCGCCGGCAGCCTTCTTACGGGGGGACACTACGAGCAGTACTTC. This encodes CAGSLLTGGHYEQYF.

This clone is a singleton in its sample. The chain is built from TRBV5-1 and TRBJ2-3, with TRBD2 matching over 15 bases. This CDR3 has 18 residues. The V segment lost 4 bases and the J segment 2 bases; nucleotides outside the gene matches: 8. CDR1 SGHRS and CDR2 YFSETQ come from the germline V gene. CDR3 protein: CASSRGLAGGRFTDTQYF. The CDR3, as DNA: TGCGCCAGCAGCCGGGGACTAGCGGGGGGCCGTTTCACAGATACGCAGTATTTT. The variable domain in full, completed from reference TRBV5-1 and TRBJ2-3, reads KAGVTQTPRYLIKTRGQQVTLSCSPISGHRSVSWYQQTPGQGLQFLFEYFSETQRNKGNFPGRFSGRQFSNSRSEMNVSTLELGDSALYLCASSRGLAGGRFTDTQYFGPGTRLTVL.

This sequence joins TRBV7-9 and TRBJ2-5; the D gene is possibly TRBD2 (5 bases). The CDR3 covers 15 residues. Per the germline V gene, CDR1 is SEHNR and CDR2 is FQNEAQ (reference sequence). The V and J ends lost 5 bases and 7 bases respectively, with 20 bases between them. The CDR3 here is CASSIDGLEHRTQYF. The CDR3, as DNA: TGTGCCAGCAGCATCGATGGACTGGAACATCGGACCCAGTACTTC.

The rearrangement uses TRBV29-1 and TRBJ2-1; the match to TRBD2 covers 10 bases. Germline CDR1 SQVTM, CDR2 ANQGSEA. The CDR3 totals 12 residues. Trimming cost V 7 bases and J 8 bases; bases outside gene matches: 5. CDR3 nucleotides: TGCAGCGCCGGGACTAGCGACTATGAGCAGTTCTTC. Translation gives CSAGTSDYEQFF.

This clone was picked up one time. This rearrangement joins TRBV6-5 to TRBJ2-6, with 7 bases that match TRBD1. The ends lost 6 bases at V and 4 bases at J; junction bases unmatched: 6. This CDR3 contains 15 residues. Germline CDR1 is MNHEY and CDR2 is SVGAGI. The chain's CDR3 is CASREQGTGANVLTF. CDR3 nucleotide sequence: TGTGCCAGCAGGGAACAGGGGACCGGGGCCAACGTCCTGACTTTC.

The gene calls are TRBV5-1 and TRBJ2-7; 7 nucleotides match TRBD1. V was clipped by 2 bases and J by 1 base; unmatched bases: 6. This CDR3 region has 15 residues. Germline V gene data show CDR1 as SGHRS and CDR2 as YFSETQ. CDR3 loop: CASSLQGSLSYEQYF. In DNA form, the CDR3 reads TGCGCCAGCAGCTTACAGGGGTCCTTATCCTACGAGCAGTACTTC. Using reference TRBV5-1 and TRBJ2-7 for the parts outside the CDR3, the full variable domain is KAGVTQTPRYLIKTRGQQVTLSCSPISGHRSVSWYQQTPGQGLQFLFEYFSETQRNKGNFPGRFSGRQFSNSRSEMNVSTLELGDSALYLCASSLQGSLSYEQYFGPGTRLTVT.